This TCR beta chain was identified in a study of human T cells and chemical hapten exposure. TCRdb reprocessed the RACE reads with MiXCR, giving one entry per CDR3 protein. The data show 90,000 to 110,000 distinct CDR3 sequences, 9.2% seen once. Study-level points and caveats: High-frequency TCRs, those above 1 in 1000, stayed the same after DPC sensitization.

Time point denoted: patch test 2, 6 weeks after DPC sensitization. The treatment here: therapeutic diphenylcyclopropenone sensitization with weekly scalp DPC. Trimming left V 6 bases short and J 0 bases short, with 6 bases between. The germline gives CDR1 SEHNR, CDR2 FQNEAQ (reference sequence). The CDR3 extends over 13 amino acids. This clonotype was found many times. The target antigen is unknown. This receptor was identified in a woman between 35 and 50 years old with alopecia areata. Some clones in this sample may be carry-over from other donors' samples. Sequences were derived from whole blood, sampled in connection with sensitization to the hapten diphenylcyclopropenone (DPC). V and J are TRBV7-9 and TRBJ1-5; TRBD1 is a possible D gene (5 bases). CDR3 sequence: CASRQDSNQPQHF. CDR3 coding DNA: TGTGCCAGCAGACAGGATAGCAATCAGCCCCAGCATTTT.